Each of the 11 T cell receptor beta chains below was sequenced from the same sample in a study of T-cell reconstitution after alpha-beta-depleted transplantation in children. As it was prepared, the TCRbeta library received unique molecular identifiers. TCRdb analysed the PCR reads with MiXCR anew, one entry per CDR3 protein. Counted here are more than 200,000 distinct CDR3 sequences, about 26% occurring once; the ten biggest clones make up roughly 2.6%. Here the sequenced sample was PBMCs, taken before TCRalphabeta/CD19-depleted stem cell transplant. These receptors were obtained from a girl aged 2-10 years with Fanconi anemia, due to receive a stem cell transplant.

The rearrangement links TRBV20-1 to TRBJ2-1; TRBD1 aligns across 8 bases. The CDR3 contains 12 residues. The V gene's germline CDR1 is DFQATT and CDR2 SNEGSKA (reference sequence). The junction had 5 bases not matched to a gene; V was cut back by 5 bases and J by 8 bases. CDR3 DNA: TGCAGTGCTGCAGGACAGGGCGATGAGCAGTTCTTC. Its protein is CSAAGQGDEQFF.

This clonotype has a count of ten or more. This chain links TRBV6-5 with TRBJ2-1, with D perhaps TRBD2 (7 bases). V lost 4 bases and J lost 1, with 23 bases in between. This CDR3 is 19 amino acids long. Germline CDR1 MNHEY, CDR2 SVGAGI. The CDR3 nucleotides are TGTGCCAGCAGTTCGGCCCGGGGGAGGGGGTCAACATCCTACAATGAGCAGTTCTTC. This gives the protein CASSSARGRGSTSYNEQFF.

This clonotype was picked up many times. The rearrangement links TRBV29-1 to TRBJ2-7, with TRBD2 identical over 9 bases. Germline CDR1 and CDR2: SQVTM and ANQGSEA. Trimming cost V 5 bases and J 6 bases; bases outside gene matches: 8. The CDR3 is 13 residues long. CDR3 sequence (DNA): TGCAGCGTTTACGCGGGAGGGTTCTCCGAGCAGTACTTC. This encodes CSVYAGGFSEQYF.

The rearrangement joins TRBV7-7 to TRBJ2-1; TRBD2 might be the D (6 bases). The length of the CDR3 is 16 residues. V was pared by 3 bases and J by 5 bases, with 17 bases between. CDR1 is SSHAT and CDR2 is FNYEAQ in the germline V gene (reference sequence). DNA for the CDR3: TGTGCCAGCAGCTTTGAGCCGGGACTTGCACACAATGAGCAGTTCTTC. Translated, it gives CASSFEPGLAHNEQFF.

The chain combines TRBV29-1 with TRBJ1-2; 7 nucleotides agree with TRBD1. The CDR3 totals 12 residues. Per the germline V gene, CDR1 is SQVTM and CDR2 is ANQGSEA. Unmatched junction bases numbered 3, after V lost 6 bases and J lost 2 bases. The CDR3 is CSVPQGNYGYTF. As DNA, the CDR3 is TGCAGCGTGCCACAGGGGAACTATGGCTACACCTTC.

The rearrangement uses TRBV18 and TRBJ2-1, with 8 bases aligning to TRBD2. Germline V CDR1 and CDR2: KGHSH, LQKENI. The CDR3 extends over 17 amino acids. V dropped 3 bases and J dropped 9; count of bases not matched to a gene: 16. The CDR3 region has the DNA TGTGCCAGCTCACCGCCTCCTCCATCGGGACTAGTGGCTGAGCAGTTCTTC. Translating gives CASSPPPPSGLVAEQFF.

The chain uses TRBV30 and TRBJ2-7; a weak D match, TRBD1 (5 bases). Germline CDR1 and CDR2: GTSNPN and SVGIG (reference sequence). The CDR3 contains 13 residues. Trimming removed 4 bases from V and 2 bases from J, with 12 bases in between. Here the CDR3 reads CAWMAQGPYEQYF. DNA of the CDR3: TGTGCCTGGATGGCTCAGGGCCCCTACGAGCAGTACTTC.

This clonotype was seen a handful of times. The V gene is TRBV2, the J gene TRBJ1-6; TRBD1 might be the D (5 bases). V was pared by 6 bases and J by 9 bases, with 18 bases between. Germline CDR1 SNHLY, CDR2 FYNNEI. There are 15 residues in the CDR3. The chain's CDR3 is CASSKQGGEFSPLHF. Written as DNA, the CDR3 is TGTGCCAGCAGCAAGCAGGGAGGCGAATTTTCACCCCTCCACTTT.

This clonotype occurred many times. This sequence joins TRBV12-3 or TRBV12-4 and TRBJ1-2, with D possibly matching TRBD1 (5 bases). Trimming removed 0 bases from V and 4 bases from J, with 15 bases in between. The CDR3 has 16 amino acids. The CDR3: CASSLARLGDAYGYTF. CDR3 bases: TGTGCCAGCAGTTTAGCCCGCCTAGGGGACGCCTATGGCTACACCTTC.

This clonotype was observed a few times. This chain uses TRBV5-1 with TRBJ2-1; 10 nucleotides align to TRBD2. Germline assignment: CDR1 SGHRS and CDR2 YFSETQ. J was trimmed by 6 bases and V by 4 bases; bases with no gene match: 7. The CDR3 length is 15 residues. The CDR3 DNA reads TGCGCCAGCAGCCCCCTAGCGGGAGTGAGCAATGAGCAGTTCTTC. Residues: CASSPLAGVSNEQFF.

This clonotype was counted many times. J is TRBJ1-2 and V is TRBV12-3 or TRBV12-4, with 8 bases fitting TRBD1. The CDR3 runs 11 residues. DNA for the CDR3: TGTGGGACCGGGACAGGCTATGGCTACACCTTC. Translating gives CGTGTGYGYTF.